The 21 T cell receptor beta chains presented below share a single source sample, sequenced in a study of T-cell memory formation after mild COVID-19. TCRdb processed the 5' RACE reads anew with MiXCR; each CDR3 protein has one entry. Of fewer than 300,000 distinct CDR3 sequences listed, about a sixth are singletons. Sequencing was carried out using PBMCs or a T cell subset sorted from them (not recorded which). Every receptor here comes from a man between 18 and 35 years old who had mild COVID-19 (a few samples of this study predate the infection). Cell type and time point are not known.

This clonotype has at least ten counts. The CDR3 loop is CASSSLDRGGNQPQHF. Here the CDR3 DNA reads TGTGCCAGCAGTTCCCTCGACCGGGGAGGCAATCAGCCCCAGCATTTT. This rearrangement joins TRBV27 to TRBJ1-5; D not resolved. The CDR3 has 16 residues. V lost 4 bases to trimming and J lost 2 bases, with 15 bases between them. Germline V gene data show CDR1 as MNHEY and CDR2 as SMNVEV (reference sequence).

The chain uses TRBV27 and TRBJ1-6; no definite D call. The germline V gene encodes CDR1 MNHEY and CDR2 SMNVEV (reference sequence). Trimming pared 3 bases from V and 9 bases from J, leaving 12 bases between. CDR3 length: 14 residues. The DNA for the CDR3 is TGTGCCAGCAGTTTGACGGGTAGAATTTCACCCCTCCACTTT. Protein product: CASSLTGRISPLHF.

V is TRBV7-2 and J is TRBJ2-7, with D tentatively TRBD1 (5 bases). Germline V gene sequence: CDR1 SGHTA, CDR2 FQGNSA. This CDR3 has 14 amino acids. Between the trimmed V and J ends, which lost 5 bases and 0 bases, there was a span of 11 bases. CDR3: CASSIDRTSYEQYF. The CDR3 nucleotides read TGTGCCAGCAGCATTGACAGAACCTCCTACGAGCAGTACTTC.

Many counts were recorded for this clonotype. The chain employs TRBV7-9 and TRBJ2-3; tentatively, D is TRBD2 (5 bases). The V and J ends lost 1 base and 0 bases respectively, with 11 bases between them. There are 16 residues in the CDR3. The germline V gene has CDR1 SEHNR and CDR2 FQNEAQ (reference sequence). Here the CDR3 reads CASSLGPSRSTDTQYF. The CDR3 coding sequence is TGTGCCAGCAGCTTAGGGCCTAGCAGGAGCACAGATACGCAGTATTTT.

Only a few counts were recorded for this clonotype. The chain joins TRBV7-2 to TRBJ1-4; no definite D call. From germline, CDR1 is SGHTA and CDR2 FQGNSA. Between the trimmed V and J ends, which lost 5 bases and 8 bases, there was a span of 12 bases. CDR3 length: 13 residues. The CDR3 loop reads CASSQDPLEKLFF. CDR3 nucleotides: TGTGCCAGCAGCCAGGACCCTCTAGAAAAACTGTTTTTT.

This clonotype has more than one count but fewer than ten. This chain joins TRBV18 and TRBJ2-7; either TRBD1 or TRBD2 may fit D (5 bases each). The CDR3 totals 15 residues. Trimming took 3 bases from V and 4 from J, leaving 16 bases between them. Per germline, CDR1 KGHSH and CDR2 LQKENI. The CDR3 region is CASSPGPGSTYEQYV. The CDR3 DNA reads TGTGCCAGCTCACCGGGGCCGGGGTCCACGTACGAGCAGTACGTC.

The sample holds a few counts of this clonotype. The chain recombines TRBV12-3 or TRBV12-4 with TRBJ2-3, with 7 nucleotides matching TRBD1. The trim removed 6 bases at V and 0 bases at J, leaving 9 bases unmatched. The CDR3 sequence is 16 residues long. CDR3 residues: CASSPPTGRSTDTQYF. The CDR3 DNA reads TGTGCCAGCAGCCCGCCGACAGGGAGAAGCACAGATACGCAGTATTTT.

This chain joins TRBV6-2 or TRBV6-3 and TRBJ2-7; D ambiguous. The germline gives CDR1 MNHEY, CDR2 SVGEGT. V was cut by 5 bases and J by 0 bases, with 14 bases left in between. The CDR3 sequence is 15 residues long. CDR3 loop: CASSRPDWSSYEQYV. CDR3 sequence (DNA): TGTGCCAGCAGTCGACCAGACTGGAGCTCCTACGAGCAGTACGTC.

The chain recombines TRBV5-1 with TRBJ2-2, with 14 bases fitting TRBD2. Germline CDR1 SGHRS, CDR2 YFSETQ. The CDR3 consists of 19 residues. Trimming removed 3 bases from V and 0 bases from J; junction bases left unmatched: 7. In DNA form, the CDR3 reads TGCGCCAGCAGCTCCAAAGGGACTAGCGGGGGACCGAACACCGGGGAGCTGTTTTTT. It encodes CASSSKGTSGGPNTGELFF. The full variable domain, with the rest looked up from reference TRBV5-1 and TRBJ2-2, is KAGVTQTPRYLIKTRGQQVTLSCSPISGHRSVSWYQQTPGQGLQFLFEYFSETQRNKGNFPGRFSGRQFSNSRSEMNVSTLELGDSALYLCASSSKGTSGGPNTGELFFGEGSRLTVL.

V gene TRBV2 combines with J gene TRBJ2-1; D is undetermined. V was trimmed by 8 bases and J by 3 bases, leaving 14 bases between them. The CDR3 length is 14 residues. CDR1 SNHLY and CDR2 FYNNEI come from the germline V gene. The CDR3 nucleotides read TGTGCCAGCTCCGGGTCCTACTTCTACAATGAGCAGTTCTTC. Translating it yields CASSGSYFYNEQFF.

The chain recombines TRBV4-1 with TRBJ2-7, with D maybe TRBD2 (5 bases). The germline V and J ends were trimmed by 1 base and 2 bases, with 6 bases remaining between them. The CDR3 is 13 amino acids. Germline CDR1 and CDR2: MGHRA and YSYEKL. CDR3 bases: TGCGCCAGCAGCCAAGTACTAGCCTACGAGCAGTACTTC. Translation gives CASSQVLAYEQYF.

V usage is TRBV7-2 and J usage is TRBJ1-2, with D tentatively TRBD1 (6 bases). This CDR3 spans 13 amino acids. V was trimmed by 5 bases and J by 8 bases, leaving 15 bases between them. CDR1 and CDR2 (germline): SGHTA, FQGNSA. The CDR3 bases are TGTGCCAGCAGCCTTGACAGGCGGTCGGGCTACACCTTC. Its translation is CASSLDRRSGYTF.

This chain connects TRBV7-9 to TRBJ1-4; 8 bases are shared with TRBD1. V trimming: 5 bases; J trimming: 8 bases; junction bases outside the gene matches: 10. CDR1 SEHNR and CDR2 FQNEAQ come from the germline V gene (reference sequence). This CDR3 has 15 amino acids. The CDR3 region is CASSPTGGIGEKLFF. The CDR3 region has the DNA TGTGCCAGCAGCCCAACAGGGGGAATAGGAGAAAAACTGTTTTTT.

This clonotype was seen more than once but under ten times. The chain uses TRBV10-1 and TRBJ1-1, with a weak D call TRBD1 (6 bases). Germline V CDR1 and CDR2: WNHNN, SYGVQD (reference sequence). V lost 3 bases, J lost 0 bases, and 8 bases lay in between. This CDR3 region has 14 residues. The CDR3 loop reads CASSDGGMNTEAFF. The DNA for the CDR3 is TGCGCCAGCAGTGACGGGGGCATGAACACTGAAGCTTTCTTT.

The chain is built from TRBV29-1 and TRBJ2-1; D call uncertain. CDR3 size: 10 residues. The V and J ends lost 5 bases and 6 bases respectively, with 5 bases between them. CDR1 is SQVTM and CDR2 is ANQGSEA in the germline V gene. For the CDR3, the DNA is TGCAGCGTTCACGGCAATGAGCAGTTCTTC. Translation gives CSVHGNEQFF.

The chain uses TRBV19 and TRBJ2-1, with D perhaps matching TRBD1 (6 bases). Germline V gene data show CDR1 as LNHDA and CDR2 as SQIVND (reference sequence). V lost 6 bases and J 8 bases, leaving 26 bases between the germline ends. This CDR3 comprises 17 residues. The CDR3 DNA sequence: TGTGCCAGTAGCGACCCAATAGAACAGGGATGGTATTATGAGCAGTTCTTC. Translating it yields CASSDPIEQGWYYEQFF.

This clonotype was picked up a small number of times. The V call is TRBV11-2, the J call TRBJ2-2; TRBD1 agrees at 9 bases. Germline CDR1 reads SGHAT; CDR2 reads FQNNGV. This CDR3 contains 15 residues. V gave up 4 bases and J gave up 4 bases; unmatched junction bases: 4. The CDR3 spells CASSSSGQGTGELFF. CDR3 sequence (DNA): TGTGCCAGCAGCTCTTCGGGACAGGGCACCGGGGAGCTGTTTTTT.

This chain links TRBV4-1 with TRBJ1-2; perhaps TRBD1 as D (5 bases). Germline CDR1 and CDR2: MGHRA and YSYEKL. V lost 4 bases and J 8 bases, leaving 20 bases between the germline ends. This CDR3 is 15 amino acids long. The CDR3 bases are TGCGCCAGCAGCCTCGGCCCGCTCCAGGGTGGAGGCTACACCTTC. This codes for CASSLGPLQGGGYTF.

V is TRBV4-3 and J is TRBJ2-2; 8 positions agree with TRBD1. The V segment lost 3 bases and the J segment 1 base; nucleotides outside the gene matches: 1. CDR3 length: 15 amino acids. Germline V gene lookup returns CDR1 LGHNA and CDR2 YSLEER. Here the CDR3 reads CASSHDRGNTGELFF. For the CDR3, the DNA is TGCGCCAGCAGCCACGACAGGGGGAACACCGGGGAGCTGTTTTTT.

Only a few counts were recorded for this clonotype. The chain employs TRBV7-9 and TRBJ1-2; 10 nucleotides match TRBD1. V lost 5 bases to trimming and J lost 5 bases; unmatched junction nucleotides: 11. Per the germline V gene, CDR1 is SEHNR and CDR2 is FQNEAQ (reference sequence). The CDR3 is 16 amino acids. CDR3 DNA sequence: TGTGCCAGCAGCCGGGACAGGGGATTCCCTGATTATGGCTACACCTTC. This sequence encodes CASSRDRGFPDYGYTF.

There are a few counts of this clonotype. The chain is built from TRBV10-1 and TRBJ2-7; D uncertain. Trimming removed 2 bases at V and 2 bases at J, with 13 bases between. CDR3 length: 15 amino acids. Germline CDR1 and CDR2: WNHNN and SYGVQD (reference sequence). The CDR3 region is CASSEESGPAYEQYF. The CDR3 nucleotides read TGCGCCAGCAGTGAGGAGTCCGGACCGGCCTACGAGCAGTACTTC.